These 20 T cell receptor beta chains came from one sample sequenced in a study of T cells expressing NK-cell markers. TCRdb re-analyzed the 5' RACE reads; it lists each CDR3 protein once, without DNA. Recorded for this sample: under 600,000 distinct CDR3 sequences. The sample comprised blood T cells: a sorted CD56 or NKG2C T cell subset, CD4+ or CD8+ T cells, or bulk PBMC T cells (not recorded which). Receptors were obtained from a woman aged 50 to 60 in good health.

The CDR3 sequence is CASWQGIYEQYF. The gene calls are TRBV6-6 and TRBJ2-7; TCRdb indicates TRBD1, and absent DNA this call remains unverified. CDR3 size: 12 residues. Germline CDR1 reads MNHNY; CDR2 reads SVGAGI (reference sequence).

CDR3 amino acids: CAWREGVEAFF. The genes are TRBV30 and TRBJ1-1. Germline CDR1 is GTSNPN and CDR2 is SVGIG (reference sequence). The CDR3 consists of 11 residues.

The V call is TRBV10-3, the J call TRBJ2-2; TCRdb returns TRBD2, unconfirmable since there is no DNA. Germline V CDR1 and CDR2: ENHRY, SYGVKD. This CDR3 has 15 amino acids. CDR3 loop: CAISERLAVAGELFF.

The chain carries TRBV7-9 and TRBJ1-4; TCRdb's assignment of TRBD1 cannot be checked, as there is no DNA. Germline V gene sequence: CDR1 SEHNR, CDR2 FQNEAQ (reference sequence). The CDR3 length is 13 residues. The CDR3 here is CASSFTAREKLFF.

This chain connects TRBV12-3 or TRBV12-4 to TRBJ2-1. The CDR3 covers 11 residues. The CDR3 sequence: CASSRRYEQFF.

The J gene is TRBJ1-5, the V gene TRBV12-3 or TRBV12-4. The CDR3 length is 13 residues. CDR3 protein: CASSFFQSQPQHF.

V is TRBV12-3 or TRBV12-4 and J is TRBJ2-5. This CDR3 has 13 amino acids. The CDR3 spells CASSLRPEETQYF.

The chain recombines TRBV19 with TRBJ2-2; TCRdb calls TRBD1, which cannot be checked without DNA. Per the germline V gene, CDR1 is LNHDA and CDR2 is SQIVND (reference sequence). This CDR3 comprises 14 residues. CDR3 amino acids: CATRGQGRTGELFF.

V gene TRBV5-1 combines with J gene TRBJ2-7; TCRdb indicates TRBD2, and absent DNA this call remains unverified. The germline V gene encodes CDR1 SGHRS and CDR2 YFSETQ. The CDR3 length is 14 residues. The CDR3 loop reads CASSSTRADYEQYF.

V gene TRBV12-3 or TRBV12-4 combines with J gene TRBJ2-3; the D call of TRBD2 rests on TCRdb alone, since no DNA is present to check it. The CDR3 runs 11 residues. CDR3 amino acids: CASSFGPSKYF.

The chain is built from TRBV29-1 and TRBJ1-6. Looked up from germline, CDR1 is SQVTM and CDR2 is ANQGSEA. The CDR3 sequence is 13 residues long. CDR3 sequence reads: CSVEDHPNSPLHF.

CDR3: CASRLQGGTYNSPLHF. The chain couples TRBV25-1 to TRBJ1-6; TCRdb selects TRBD1, and the lack of DNA leaves this call unchecked. CDR3 size: 16 residues. Germline CDR1 is MGHDK and CDR2 is SYGVNS.

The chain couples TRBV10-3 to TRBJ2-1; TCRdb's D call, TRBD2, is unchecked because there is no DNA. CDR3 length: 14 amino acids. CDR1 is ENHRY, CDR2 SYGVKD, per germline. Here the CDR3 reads CAITASGIRGEQFF.

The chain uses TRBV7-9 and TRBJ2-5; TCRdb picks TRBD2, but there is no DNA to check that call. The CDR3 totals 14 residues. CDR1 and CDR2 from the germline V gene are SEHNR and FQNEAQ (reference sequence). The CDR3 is CASSETSGQETQYF. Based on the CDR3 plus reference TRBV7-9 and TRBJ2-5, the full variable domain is DTGVSQNPRHKITKRGQNVTFRCDPISEHNRLYWYRQTLGQGPEFLTYFQNEAQLEKSRLLSDRFSAERPKGSFSTLEIQRTEQGDSAMYLCASSETSGQETQYFGPGTRLLVL.

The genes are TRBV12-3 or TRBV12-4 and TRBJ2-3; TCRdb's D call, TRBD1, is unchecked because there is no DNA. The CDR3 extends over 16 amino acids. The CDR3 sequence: CASSSLTGGEADTQYF.

Here the CDR3 reads CSVASLQGGEQYF. The chain couples TRBV29-1 to TRBJ2-7; TCRdb picks TRBD1, but there is no DNA to check that call. From germline, CDR1 is SQVTM and CDR2 ANQGSEA. The CDR3 totals 13 residues.

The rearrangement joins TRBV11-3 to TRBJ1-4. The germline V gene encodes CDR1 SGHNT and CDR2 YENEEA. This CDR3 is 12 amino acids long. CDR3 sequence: CASSAGGEKLFF. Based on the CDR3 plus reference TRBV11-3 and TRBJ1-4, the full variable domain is EAGVVQSPRYKIIEKKQPVAFWCNPISGHNTLYWYLQNLGQGPELLIRYENEEAVDDSQLPKDRFSAERLKGVDSTLKIQPAELGDSAVYLCASSAGGEKLFFGSGTQLSVL.

This chain's CDR3 is CSGLTGIAEAFF. The chain carries TRBV29-1 and TRBJ1-1; TCRdb proposes TRBD1, but this gene call is untestable without DNA. The CDR3 spans 12 residues. Germline V gene data show CDR1 as SQVTM and CDR2 as ANQGSEA.

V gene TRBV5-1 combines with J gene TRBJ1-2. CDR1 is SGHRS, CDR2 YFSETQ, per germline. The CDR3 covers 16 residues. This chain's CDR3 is CASWFSPLRADYGYTF.

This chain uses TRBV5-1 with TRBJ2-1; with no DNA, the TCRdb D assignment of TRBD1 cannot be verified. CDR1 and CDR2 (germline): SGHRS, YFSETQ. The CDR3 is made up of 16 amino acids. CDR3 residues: CASSLVGASSYNEQFF.